The source of this T cell receptor beta chain is a study of cytotoxic CD8 clonotypes in ibrutinib-treated CLL. Study overall: For this cohort, patients were about a dozen relapsed/refractory and around 16 treatment-naive, while 17 were IGHV unmutated. Study findings and constraints: Baseline values of clonality outstripped age-matched healthy donors and followed circulating CD8+ T-cell counts. Public clonotypes showed up rarely, and on treatment they shrank or held steady.

Researchers set a sequencing depth target of 1 in 200,000 to 1 in 1 million T cells. Profiling relied on immunoSEQ multiplex PCR, and the TCRdb table lists in-frame clones only, not all of them. The table lists 35,000 to 55,000 clones, around 73% of them singletons. A note on this clone: Its antigen is currently unknown.

The CDR3 covers 15 residues. Germline V gene lookup returns CDR1 SEHNR and CDR2 FQNEAQ (reference sequence). Trimming removed 4 bases from V and 5 bases from J; junction bases left unmatched: 8. The sequence was collected from a human donor with chronic lymphocytic leukemia. This specimen consisted of PBMCs, obtained after 12 months of ibrutinib treatment. The chain carries TRBV7-9 and TRBJ2-3; 8 bases fit TRBD2. The CDR3 coding sequence is TGTGCCAGCAGCTACCTTAGCGGGGAGAGAGATACGCAGTATTTT. This sequence encodes CASSYLSGERDTQYF.